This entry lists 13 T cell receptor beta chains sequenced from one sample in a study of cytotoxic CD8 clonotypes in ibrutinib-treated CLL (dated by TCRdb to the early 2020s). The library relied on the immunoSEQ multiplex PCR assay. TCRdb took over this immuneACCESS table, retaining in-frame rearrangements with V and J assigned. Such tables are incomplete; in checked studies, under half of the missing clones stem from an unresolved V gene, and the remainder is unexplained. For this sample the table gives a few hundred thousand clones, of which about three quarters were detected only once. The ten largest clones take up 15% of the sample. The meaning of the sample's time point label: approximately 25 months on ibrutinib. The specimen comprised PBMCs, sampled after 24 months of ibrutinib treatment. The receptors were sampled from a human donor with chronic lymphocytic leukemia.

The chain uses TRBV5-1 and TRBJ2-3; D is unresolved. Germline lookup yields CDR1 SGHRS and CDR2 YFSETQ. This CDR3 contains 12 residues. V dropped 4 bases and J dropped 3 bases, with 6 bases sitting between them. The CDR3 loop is CASSPRTDTQYF. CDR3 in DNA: TGCGCCAGCAGCCCCCGGACAGATACGCAGTATTTT.

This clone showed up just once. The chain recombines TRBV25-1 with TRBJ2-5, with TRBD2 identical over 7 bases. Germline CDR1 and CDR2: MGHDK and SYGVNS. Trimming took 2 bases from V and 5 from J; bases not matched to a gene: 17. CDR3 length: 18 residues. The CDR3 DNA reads TGTGCCAGCAGTGAAGAGTCAGGGCTAGCGGAGATCGGGGAGACCCAGTACTTC. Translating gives CASSEESGLAEIGETQYF.

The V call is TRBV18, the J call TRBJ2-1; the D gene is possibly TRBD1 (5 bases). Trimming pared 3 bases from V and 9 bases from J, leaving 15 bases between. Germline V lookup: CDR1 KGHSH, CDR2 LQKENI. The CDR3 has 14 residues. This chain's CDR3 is CASSPADGASEQFF. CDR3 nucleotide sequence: TGTGCCAGCTCACCCGCGGATGGGGCCAGTGAGCAGTTCTTC. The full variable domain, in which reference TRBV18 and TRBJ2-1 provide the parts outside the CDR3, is NAGVMQNPRHLVRRRGQEARLRCSPMKGHSHVYWYRQLPEEGLKFMVYLQKENIIDESGMPKERFSAEFPKEGPSILRIQQVVRGDSAAYFCASSPADGASEQFFGPGTRLTVL.

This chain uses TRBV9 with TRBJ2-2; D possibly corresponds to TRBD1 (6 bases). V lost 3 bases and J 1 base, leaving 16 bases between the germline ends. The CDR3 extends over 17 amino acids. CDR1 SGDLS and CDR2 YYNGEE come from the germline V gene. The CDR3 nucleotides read TGTGCCAGCAGCGCCAGGGGTACGGGGAGGAACACCGGGGAGCTGTTTTTT. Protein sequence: CASSARGTGRNTGELFF.

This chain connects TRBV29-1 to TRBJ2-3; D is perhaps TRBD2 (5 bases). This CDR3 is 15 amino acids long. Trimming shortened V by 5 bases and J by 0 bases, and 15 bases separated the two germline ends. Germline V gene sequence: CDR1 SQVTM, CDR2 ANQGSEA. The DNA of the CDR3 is TGCAGCGTTCGCTCGGGAACAACTAGCACAGATACGCAGTATTTT. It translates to CSVRSGTTSTDTQYF.

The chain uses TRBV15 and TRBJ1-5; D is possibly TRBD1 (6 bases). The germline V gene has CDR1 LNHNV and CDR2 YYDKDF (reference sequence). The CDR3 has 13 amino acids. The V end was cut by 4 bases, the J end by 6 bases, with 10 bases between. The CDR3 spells CATSTGAVQPQHF. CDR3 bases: TGTGCCACCAGCACGGGGGCTGTTCAGCCCCAGCATTTT.

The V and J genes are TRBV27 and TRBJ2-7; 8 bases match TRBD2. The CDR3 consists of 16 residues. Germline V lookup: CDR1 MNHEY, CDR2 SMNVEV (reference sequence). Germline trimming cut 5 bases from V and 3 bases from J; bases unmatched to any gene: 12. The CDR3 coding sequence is TGTGCCAGCAGTCCAGGCCCGCTCGGGACTAGCTACGAGCAGTACTTC. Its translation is CASSPGPLGTSYEQYF.

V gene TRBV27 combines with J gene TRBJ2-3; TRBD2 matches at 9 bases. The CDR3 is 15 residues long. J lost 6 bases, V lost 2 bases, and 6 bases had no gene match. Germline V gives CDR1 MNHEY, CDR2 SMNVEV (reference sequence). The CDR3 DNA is TGTGCCAGCAGTTTAGGCGGGAGGGCACGGGATACGCAGTATTTT. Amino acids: CASSLGGRARDTQYF.

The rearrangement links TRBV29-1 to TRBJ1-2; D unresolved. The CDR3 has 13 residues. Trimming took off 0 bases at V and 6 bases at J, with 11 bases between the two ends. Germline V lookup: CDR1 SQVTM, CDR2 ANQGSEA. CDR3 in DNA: TGCAGCGTTGAAGATCTTCTGGGAAATGGCTACACCTTC. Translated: CSVEDLLGNGYTF.

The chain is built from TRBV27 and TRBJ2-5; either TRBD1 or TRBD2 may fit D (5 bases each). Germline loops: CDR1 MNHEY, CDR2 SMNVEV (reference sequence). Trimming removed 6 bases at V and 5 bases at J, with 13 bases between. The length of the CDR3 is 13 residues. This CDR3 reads CASSHRGWETQYF. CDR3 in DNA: TGTGCCAGCAGCCACCGGGGCTGGGAGACCCAGTACTTC.

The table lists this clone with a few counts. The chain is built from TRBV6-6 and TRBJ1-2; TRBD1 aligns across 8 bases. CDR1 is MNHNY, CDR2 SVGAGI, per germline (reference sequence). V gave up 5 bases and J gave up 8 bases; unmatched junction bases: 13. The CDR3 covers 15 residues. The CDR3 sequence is CASSPATGALVGYTF. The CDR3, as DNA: TGTGCCAGCAGTCCTGCGACAGGGGCATTAGTCGGCTACACCTTC.

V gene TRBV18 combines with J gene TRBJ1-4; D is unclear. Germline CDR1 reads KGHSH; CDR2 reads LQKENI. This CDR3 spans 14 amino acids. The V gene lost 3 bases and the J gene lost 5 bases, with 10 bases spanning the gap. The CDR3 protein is CASSPEAANEKLFF. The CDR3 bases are TGTGCCAGCTCACCGGAGGCCGCGAATGAAAAACTGTTTTTT.

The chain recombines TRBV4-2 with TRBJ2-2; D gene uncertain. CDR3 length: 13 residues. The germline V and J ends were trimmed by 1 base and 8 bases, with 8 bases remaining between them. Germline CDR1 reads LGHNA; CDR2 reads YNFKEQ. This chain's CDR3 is CASSQVPGGELFF. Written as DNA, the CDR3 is TGTGCCAGCAGCCAAGTGCCTGGAGGGGAGCTGTTTTTT.